Shown below are 11 T cell receptor beta chains from a single sample sequenced in a study of blood T cell repertoires in COVID-19. Here immunoSEQ multiplex PCR was the method, and the copy in TCRdb shows in-frame clones only, minus some. The sample yields approximately 98,000 clones, about 80% seen once. The sequenced material came from peripheral blood. The receptors stem from a man at least 80 years old with acute or convalescent COVID-19.

The chain employs TRBV7-2 and TRBJ2-7, with TRBD2 identical over 9 bases. Germline CDR1 SGHTA, CDR2 FQGNSA. The CDR3 is made up of 16 amino acids. The ends lost 4 bases at V and 3 bases at J; junction bases unmatched: 10. CDR3 loop: CASSSLAGPPSYEQYF. The DNA of the CDR3 is TGTGCCAGCAGCTCTCTAGCGGGGCCACCCAGCTACGAGCAGTACTTC.

This clone has a handful of counts. This rearrangement joins TRBV6-2 or TRBV6-3 to TRBJ2-5; 9 nucleotides agree with TRBD1. Germline V CDR1 and CDR2: MNHEY, SVGEGT. After removal of 4 bases from V and 4 bases from J, the junction contained 4 bases not matched to a gene. CDR3 size: 14 residues. CDR3 nucleotide sequence: TGTGCCAGCAGTTCCCGACAGGGGGGAGAGACCCAGTACTTC. Its protein product is CASSSRQGGETQYF.

The V call is TRBV14, the J call TRBJ2-2; D is unclear. The germline V and J ends were trimmed by 1 base and 3 bases, with 9 bases remaining between them. The germline gives CDR1 SGHDN, CDR2 FVKESK. The CDR3 loop spans 15 amino acids. For the CDR3, the DNA is TGTGCCAGCAGCCAAGTCAGGTCTTACACCGGGGAGCTGTTTTTT. Translation: CASSQVRSYTGELFF.

This chain joins TRBV6-5 and TRBJ1-2; no reliable D call. CDR3 size: 13 residues. Trimming left V 5 bases short and J 6 bases short, with 13 bases between. The germline gives CDR1 MNHEY, CDR2 SVGAGI. CDR3: CASSNGVQDGYTF. The DNA of the CDR3 is TGTGCCAGCAGTAACGGGGTTCAAGATGGCTACACCTTC.

The chain combines TRBV6-6 with TRBJ2-7, with 8 nucleotides matching TRBD2. Germline CDR1 MNHNY, CDR2 SVGAGI (reference sequence). J was trimmed by 5 bases and V by 6 bases; bases with no gene match: 12. This CDR3 contains 15 residues. The CDR3 here is CASSRGAGGVNEQYF. The CDR3 bases are TGTGCCAGCAGCCGGGGGGCGGGGGGAGTCAACGAGCAGTACTTC.

The J gene is TRBJ1-2, the V gene TRBV4-1; TRBD1 aligns across 10 bases. The CDR3 runs to 15 residues. Germline values: CDR1 MGHRA, CDR2 YSYEKL. The J segment lost 3 bases and the V segment lost 1 base, leaving 2 bases of the junction unmatched. The CDR3 DNA reads as TGCGCCAGCAGCCAAGCAGGGACAGGGGACTATGGCTACACCTTC. As protein: CASSQAGTGDYGYTF.

CDR3 protein: CASSFRVRQLLREQYF. In DNA, the CDR3 is TGTGCCAGCAGCTTTAGAGTCCGGCAACTACTACGAGAGCAGTACTTC. V gene TRBV11-2 combines with J gene TRBJ2-7, with no clear D. CDR3 length: 16 amino acids. The germline V and J ends were trimmed by 3 bases and 7 bases, with 22 bases remaining between them. Per the germline V gene, CDR1 is SGHAT and CDR2 is FQNNGV.

V usage is TRBV28 and J usage is TRBJ1-4; 8 positions match TRBD1. Trimming took 4 bases from V and 0 from J; bases not matched to a gene: 1. This CDR3 is 15 amino acids long. The germline V gene encodes CDR1 MDHEN and CDR2 SYDVKM. In DNA, the CDR3 is TGTGCCAGCAGTTCGACAGGGGCAACTAATGAAAAACTGTTTTTT. The encoded protein is CASSSTGATNEKLFF.

This chain uses TRBV29-1 with TRBJ2-6, with a weak D call TRBD1 (6 bases). Looked up from germline, CDR1 is SQVTM and CDR2 is ANQGSEA. This CDR3 contains 18 residues. V lost 0 bases to trimming and J lost 1 base, with 16 bases between them. The CDR3 sequence is CSVEDRGRGRSGANVLTF. The CDR3 DNA reads as TGCAGCGTTGAAGATCGGGGCAGGGGCAGATCTGGGGCCAACGTCCTGACTTTC.

The chain carries TRBV24-1 and TRBJ2-1; 13 positions match TRBD2. With 2 bases clipped from V and 4 bases from J, the junction kept 4 bases outside the gene matches. This CDR3 has 17 amino acids. The germline gives CDR1 KGHDR, CDR2 SFDVKD. Written as DNA, the CDR3 is TGTGCCACCAGTGATTCCTGGACTAGCGGGAGTTACAATGAGCAGTTCTTC. The encoded protein is CATSDSWTSGSYNEQFF.

The chain has TRBV6-5 and TRBJ2-7; TRBD1 is a possible D gene (5 bases). Trimming took 2 bases from V and 1 from J, leaving 12 bases between them. Germline CDR1 reads MNHEY; CDR2 reads SVGAGI. The CDR3 is 15 amino acids. Written as DNA, the CDR3 is TGTGCCAGCAGTTACAGGGGTTTGGTATCCTACGAGCAGTACTTC. As protein: CASSYRGLVSYEQYF.